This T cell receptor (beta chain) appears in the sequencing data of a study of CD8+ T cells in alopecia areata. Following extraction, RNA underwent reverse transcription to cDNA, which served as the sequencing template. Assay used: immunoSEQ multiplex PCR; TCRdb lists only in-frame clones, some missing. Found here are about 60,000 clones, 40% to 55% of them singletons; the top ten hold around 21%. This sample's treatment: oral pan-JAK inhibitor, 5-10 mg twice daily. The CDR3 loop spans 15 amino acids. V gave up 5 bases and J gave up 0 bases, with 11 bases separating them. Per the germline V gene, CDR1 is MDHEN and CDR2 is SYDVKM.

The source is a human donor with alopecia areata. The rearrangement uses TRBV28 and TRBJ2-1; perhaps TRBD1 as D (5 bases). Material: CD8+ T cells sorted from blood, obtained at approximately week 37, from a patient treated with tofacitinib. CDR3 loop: CASSDSPSSYNEQFF. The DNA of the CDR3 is TGTGCCAGCAGTGACAGCCCGAGCTCCTACAATGAGCAGTTCTTC.